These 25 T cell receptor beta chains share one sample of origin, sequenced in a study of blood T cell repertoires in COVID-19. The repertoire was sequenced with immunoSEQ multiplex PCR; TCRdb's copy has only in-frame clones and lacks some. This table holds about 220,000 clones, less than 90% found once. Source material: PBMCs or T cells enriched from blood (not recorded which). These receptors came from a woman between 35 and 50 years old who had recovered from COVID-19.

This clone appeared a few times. CDR3 DNA sequence: TGTGCCAGCAGCGCTCGACTAGCGGGAGGGCCGGGCAATGAGCAGTTCTTC. It encodes CASSARLAGGPGNEQFF. The chain has TRBV7-6 and TRBJ2-1; TRBD2 aligns across 14 bases. CDR3 size: 17 residues. Germline CDR1 is SGHVS and CDR2 is FNYEAQ. Trimming took 5 bases from V and 6 from J; bases not matched to a gene: 9.

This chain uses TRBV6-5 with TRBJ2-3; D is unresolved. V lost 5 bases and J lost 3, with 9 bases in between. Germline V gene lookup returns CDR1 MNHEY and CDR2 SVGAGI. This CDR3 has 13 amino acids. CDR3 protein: CASSTSGTDTQYF. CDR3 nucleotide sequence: TGTGCCAGCAGTACCTCCGGGACAGATACGCAGTATTTT.

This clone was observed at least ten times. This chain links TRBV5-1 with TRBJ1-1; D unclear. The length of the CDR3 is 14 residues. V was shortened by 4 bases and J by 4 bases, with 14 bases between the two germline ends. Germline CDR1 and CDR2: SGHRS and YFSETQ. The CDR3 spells CASSREASPTEAFF. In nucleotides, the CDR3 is TGCGCCAGCAGCCGGGAGGCCTCCCCCACTGAAGCTTTCTTT.

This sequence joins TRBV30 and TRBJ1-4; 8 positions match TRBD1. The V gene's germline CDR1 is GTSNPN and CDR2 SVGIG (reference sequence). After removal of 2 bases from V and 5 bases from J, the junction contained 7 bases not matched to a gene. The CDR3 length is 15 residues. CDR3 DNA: TGTGCCTGGAGTTTCGGACAGGGCCCAAATGAAAAACTGTTTTTT. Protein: CAWSFGQGPNEKLFF.

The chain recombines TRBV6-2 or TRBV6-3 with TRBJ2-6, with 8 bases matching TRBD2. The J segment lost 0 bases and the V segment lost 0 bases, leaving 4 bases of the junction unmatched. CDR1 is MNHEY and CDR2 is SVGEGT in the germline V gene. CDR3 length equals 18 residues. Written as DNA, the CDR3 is TGTGCCAGCAGTTACTCCCGGGGGGGAAGCTCTGGGGCCAACGTCCTGACTTTC. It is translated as CASSYSRGGSSGANVLTF.

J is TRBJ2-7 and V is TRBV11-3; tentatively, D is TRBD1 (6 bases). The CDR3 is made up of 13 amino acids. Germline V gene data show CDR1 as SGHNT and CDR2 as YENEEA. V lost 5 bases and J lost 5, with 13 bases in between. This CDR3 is CASSLTGFHEQYF. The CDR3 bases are TGTGCCAGCAGCCTGACAGGCTTCCACGAGCAGTACTTC.

CDR3 in amino acids: CASAPRGGSGYTF. DNA for the CDR3: TGTGCCAGCGCTCCCAGAGGAGGGAGCGGCTACACCTTC. This rearrangement joins TRBV6-5 to TRBJ1-2; unclear D gene. V lost 8 bases to trimming and J lost 8 bases, with 18 bases between them. Germline CDR1 and CDR2: MNHEY and SVGAGI. The CDR3 has 13 amino acids.

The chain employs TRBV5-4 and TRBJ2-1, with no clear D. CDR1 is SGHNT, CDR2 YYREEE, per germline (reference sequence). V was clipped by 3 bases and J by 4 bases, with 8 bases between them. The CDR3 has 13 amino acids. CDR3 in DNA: TGTGCCAGCAGCTATACAGAGTACAATGAGCAGTTCTTC. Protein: CASSYTEYNEQFF.

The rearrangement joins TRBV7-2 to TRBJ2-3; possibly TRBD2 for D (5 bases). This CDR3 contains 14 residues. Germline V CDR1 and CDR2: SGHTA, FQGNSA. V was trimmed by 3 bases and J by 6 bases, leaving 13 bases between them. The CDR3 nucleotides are TGTGCCAGCAGCTTTAGGCTAGCCGTGGATACGCAGTATTTT. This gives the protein CASSFRLAVDTQYF.

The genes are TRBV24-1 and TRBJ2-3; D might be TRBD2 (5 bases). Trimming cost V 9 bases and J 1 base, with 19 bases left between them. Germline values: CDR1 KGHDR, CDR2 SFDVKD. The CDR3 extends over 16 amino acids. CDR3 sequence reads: CATSTSFAGRTDTQYF. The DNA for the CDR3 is TGTGCCACCTCAACTTCCTTCGCGGGTCGCACAGATACGCAGTATTTT.

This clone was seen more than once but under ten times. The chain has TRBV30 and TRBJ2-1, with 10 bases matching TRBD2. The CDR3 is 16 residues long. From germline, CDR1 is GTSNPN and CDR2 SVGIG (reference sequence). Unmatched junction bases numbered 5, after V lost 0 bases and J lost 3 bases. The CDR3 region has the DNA TGTGCCTGGAGTGTACCTAGCGGGGGAATCTACAATGAGCAGTTCTTC. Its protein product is CAWSVPSGGIYNEQFF.

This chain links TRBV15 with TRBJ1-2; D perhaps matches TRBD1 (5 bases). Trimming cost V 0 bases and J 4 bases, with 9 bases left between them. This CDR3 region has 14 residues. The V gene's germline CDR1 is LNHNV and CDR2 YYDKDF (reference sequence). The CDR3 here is CATSRDDSSYGYTF. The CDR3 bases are TGTGCCACCAGCAGAGATGACAGTTCCTATGGCTACACCTTC.

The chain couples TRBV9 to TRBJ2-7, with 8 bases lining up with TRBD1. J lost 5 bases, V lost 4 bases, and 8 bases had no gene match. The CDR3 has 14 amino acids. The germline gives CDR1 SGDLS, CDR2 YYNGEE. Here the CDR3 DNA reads TGTGCCAGCAGCCCTAGGACAGGGTCGGACGAGCAGTACGTC. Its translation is CASSPRTGSDEQYV.

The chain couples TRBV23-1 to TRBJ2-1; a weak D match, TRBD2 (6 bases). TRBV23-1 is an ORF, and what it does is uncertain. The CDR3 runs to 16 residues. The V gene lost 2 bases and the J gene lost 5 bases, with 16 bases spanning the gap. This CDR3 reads CASSQVVGREHNEQFF. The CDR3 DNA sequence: TGCGCCAGCAGTCAAGTCGTCGGACGGGAGCACAATGAGCAGTTCTTC.

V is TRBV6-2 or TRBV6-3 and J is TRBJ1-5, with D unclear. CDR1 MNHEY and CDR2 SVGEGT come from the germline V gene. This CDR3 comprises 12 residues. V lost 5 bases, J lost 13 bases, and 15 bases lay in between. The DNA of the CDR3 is TGTGCCAGCAGTCGAACCCTTGGCACACAGCATTTT. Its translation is CASSRTLGTQHF.

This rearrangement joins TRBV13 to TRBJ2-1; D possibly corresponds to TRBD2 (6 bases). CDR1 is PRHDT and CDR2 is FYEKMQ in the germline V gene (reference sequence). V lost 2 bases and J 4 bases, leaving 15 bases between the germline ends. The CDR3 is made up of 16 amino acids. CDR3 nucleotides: TGTGCCAGCAGCTTATTTGCTAGCGAGCATTACAATGAGCAGTTCTTC. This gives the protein CASSLFASEHYNEQFF.

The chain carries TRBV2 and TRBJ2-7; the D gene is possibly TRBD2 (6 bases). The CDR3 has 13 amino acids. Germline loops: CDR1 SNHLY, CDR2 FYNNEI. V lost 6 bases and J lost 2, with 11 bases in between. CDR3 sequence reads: CASRSGGTYEQYV. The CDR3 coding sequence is TGTGCCAGCAGGTCCGGGGGAACCTACGAGCAGTACGTC.

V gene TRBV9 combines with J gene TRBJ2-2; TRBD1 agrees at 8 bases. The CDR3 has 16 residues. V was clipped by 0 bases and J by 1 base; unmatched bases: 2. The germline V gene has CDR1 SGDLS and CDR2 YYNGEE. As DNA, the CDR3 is TGTGCCAGCAGCGTAGTCGGGACAGGGAACACCGGGGAGCTGTTTTTT. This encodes CASSVVGTGNTGELFF.

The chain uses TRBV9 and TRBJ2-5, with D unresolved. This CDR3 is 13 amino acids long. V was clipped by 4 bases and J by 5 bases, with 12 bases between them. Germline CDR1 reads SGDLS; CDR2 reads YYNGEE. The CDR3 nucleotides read TGTGCCAGCAGCCCCTCCCTCGGGGAGACCCAGTACTTC. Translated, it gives CASSPSLGETQYF.

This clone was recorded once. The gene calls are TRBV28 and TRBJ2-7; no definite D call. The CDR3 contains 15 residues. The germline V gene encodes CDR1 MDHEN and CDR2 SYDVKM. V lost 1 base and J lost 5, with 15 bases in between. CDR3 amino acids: CASSLFDPRRDEQYF. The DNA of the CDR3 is TGTGCCAGCAGTTTATTCGACCCGCGGAGAGACGAGCAGTACTTC.

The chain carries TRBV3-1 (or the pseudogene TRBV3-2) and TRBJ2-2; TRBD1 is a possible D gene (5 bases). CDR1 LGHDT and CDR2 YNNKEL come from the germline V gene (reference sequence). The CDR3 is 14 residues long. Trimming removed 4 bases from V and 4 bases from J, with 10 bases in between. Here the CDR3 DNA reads TGTGCCAGCAGCCTGACAGTTCTCACCGGGGAGCTGTTTTTT. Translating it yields CASSLTVLTGELFF.

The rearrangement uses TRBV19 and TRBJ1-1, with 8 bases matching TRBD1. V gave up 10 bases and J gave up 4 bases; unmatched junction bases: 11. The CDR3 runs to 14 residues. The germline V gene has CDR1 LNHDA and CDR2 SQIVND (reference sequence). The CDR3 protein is CATLTRQGLTEAFF. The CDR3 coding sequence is TGTGCCACCCTAACCCGACAGGGGCTCACTGAAGCTTTCTTT.

The CDR3 loop reads CATGGGYTF. The CDR3 region has the DNA TGTGCCACCGGAGGTGGCTACACCTTC. V gene TRBV28 combines with J gene TRBJ1-2; D is uncertain. The CDR3 sequence is 9 residues long. V was trimmed by 10 bases and J by 7 bases, leaving 7 bases between them. Germline CDR1 MDHEN, CDR2 SYDVKM.

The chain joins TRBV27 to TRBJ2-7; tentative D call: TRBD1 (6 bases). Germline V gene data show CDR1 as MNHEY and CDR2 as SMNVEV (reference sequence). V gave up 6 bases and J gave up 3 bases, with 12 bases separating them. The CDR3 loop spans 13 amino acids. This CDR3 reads CASRGWDNYEQYF. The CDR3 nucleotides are TGTGCCAGCAGAGGGTGGGACAACTACGAGCAGTACTTC.

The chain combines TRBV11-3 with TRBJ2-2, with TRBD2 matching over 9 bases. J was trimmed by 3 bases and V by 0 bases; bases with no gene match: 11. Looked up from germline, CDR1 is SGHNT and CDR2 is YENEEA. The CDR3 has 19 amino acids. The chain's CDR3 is CASSLDRTRAGGYTGELFF. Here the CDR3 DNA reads TGTGCCAGCAGCTTAGACCGTACTCGAGCGGGAGGATACACCGGGGAGCTGTTTTTT.